This TCR beta chain was sequenced for a study of vaccination effects on CD4 cells after COVID-19 (dated 2022 in TCRdb). Turning to the overall study: Post-vaccine samples across the study were collected a median of 72 days after the second dose, with a range of 14 to 241. SARS-CoV-2 spike-specific CD4+ TCR repertoires were compared before and after mRNA vaccination in COVID-19 convalescent patients and in infection-naive vaccine recipients. Altogether, roughly 10 COVID-19 convalescent patients and a few SARS-CoV-2-naive healthy vaccine recipients made up the full study. Cultures from other donors in the study were sequenced using the Oncomine TCR Beta short-read assay on an Illumina iSeq 100. The paper as a whole reports these results and caveats: Among healthy vaccine recipients, nearly all vaccine-induced clones were SARS-CoV-2 mono-reactive, and only 1 of 255 was cross-reactive with common cold coronaviruses. Both infection-induced and vaccine-induced clones contracted markedly at late post-vaccination timepoints, which is consistent with waning T cell responses. Limitations of the study were the small number of convalescent patients and the absence of early post-infection timepoints.

This clone has a single count. Which antigen it targets is not known. No base-level quality is on record; no much larger clone is a single base apart. The CDR3 runs 13 amino acids, cysteine and phenylalanine included. CDR3 DNA only is kept here, 39 bases in frame from base 1. Reading the germline V gene gives CDR1 MNHEY and CDR2 SVGAGI. V is cut by 5 bases and J by 3 bases, and the space between the germline ends is 7 bases. To identify antigen-specific CD4+ T cell clonotypes by their expansion, the ViraFEST assay first stimulated PBMC with viral peptide pools and then applied TCR sequencing. After approximately 11 days of culture, CD4+ T cells were isolated with the EasySep CD4+ T cell isolation kit. Each participant got two doses of an mRNA SARS-CoV-2 vaccine, either BNT162b2 or mRNA-1273. The absence of prior SARS-CoV-2 infection in healthy vaccine recipients was confirmed by negative nucleocapsid antibodies before and after vaccination. Over 1.5 million PBMC per well were cultured with around 10 ug/ml peptides in IMDM containing roughly 5% human AB serum, approximately 9.9 IU/ml IL-2 and gentamicin. Half of the culture medium was replaced with fresh IL-2-containing medium on days 3 and 7. Unless noted otherwise, every peptide stimulation condition was grown in triplicate wells. Using Ficoll-Paque Plus gradient centrifugation, PBMC were separated from whole blood and then either used fresh or cryopreserved at -140C. The spike proteins of SARS-CoV-2 and of the common cold coronaviruses HCoV-NL63, HCoV-OC43 and HCoV-229E were spanned by overlapping peptide pools. The QIAamp micro DNA kit was used to extract genomic DNA from the cultured CD4+ T cells.

To prepare the library, the immunoSEQ multiplex PCR assay was applied. DNA from the CD4+ T cells that had been cultured and isolated underwent TCR beta CDR3 sequencing. Per the authors' processing: Non-productive TCR sequences were removed, reads were trimmed to the CDR3 region, and CDR3s of at least 7 amino acids were retained. The MANAFEST web app was used to identify antigen-specific clonotypes by comparing expansion in peptide wells with expansion in reference cultures. For clones to be considered positive, expansion at FDR<0.05 versus reference and all other wells, an odds ratio above 5, and a frequency above 0.1% in two replicate wells were required. A clonotype was defined as cross-reactive if the clonotype was significantly expanded both in SARS-CoV-2 spike wells and in at least one common cold coronavirus spike condition. CDR3 similarity was assessed by Levenshtein distance with the stringdist R package, and unrooted trees were built with ape in R 3.6.1. The clones in this table, taken by TCRdb from immuneACCESS, are in-frame only. Not every clone is retained; where verified, under half of the shortfall comes from an unresolved V gene, and the cause of the rest is unknown. V and J calls and clone size are as listed in that table; D and trimming were resolved from the DNA. The sample contains around 32,000 clones, under 75% of them found a single time. Together, the top ten hold roughly an eighth of the sample.

The receptor comes from a human donor who received a COVID-19 vaccine. The source was CD4+ T cells from PBMCs cultured with HCoV-229E spike peptides, collected after COVID-19 vaccination. The cell subset or site label, as the study defines it: HCoV-229E spike overlapping peptide pool stimulation. The V gene is TRBV6-5 and the J gene is TRBJ1-4, with TRBD1 as a weak D call on 5 bases. The CDR3 is CASSQGSNEKLFF. The DNA sequence is as follows: TGTGCCAGCAGTCAGGGATCTAATGAAAAACTGTTTTTT.